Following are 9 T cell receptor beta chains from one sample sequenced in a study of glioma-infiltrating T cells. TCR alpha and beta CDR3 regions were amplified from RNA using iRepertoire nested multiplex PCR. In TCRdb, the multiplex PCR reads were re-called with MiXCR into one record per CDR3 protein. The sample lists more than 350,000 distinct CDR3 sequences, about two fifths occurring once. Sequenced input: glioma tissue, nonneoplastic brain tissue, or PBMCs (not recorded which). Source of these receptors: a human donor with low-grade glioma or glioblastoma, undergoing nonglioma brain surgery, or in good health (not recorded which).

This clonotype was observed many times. The CDR3 sequence is CASEGRGSAYEQYF. The CDR3 DNA reads as TGTGCCAGCGAAGGCCGGGGGAGTGCCTACGAGCAGTACTTC. This rearrangement joins TRBV28 to TRBJ2-7; D possibly corresponds to TRBD2 (6 bases). This CDR3 region has 14 residues. V was shortened by 8 bases and J by 2 bases, with 16 bases between the two germline ends. Germline loops: CDR1 MDHEN, CDR2 SYDVKM.

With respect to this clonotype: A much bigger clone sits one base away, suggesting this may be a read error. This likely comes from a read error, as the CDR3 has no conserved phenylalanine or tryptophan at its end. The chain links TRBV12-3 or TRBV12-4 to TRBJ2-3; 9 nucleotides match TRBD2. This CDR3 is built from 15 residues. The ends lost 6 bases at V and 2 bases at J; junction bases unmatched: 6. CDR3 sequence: CASSATSGYTDTQYS. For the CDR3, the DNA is TGTGCCAGCAGCGCGACTAGCGGTTACACAGATACGCAGTATTCT.

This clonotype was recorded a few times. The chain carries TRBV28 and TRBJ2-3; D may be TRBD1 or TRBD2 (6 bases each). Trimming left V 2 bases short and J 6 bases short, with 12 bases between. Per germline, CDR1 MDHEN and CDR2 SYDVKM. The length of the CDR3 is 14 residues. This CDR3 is CASSLQGRRDTQYF. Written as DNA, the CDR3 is TGTGCCAGCAGTTTACAGGGGAGGCGGGATACGCAGTATTTT.

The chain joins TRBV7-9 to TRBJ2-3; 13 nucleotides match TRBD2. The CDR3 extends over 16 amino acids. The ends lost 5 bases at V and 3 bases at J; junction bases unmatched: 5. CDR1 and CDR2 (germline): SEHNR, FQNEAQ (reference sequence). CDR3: CASSDGLAGVTDTQYF. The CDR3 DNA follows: TGTGCCAGCAGCGACGGACTAGCGGGAGTAACAGATACGCAGTATTTT.

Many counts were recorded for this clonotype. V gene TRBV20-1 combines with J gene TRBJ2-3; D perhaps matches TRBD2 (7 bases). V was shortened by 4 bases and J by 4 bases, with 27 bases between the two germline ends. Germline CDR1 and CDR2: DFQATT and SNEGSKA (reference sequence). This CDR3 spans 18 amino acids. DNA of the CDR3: TGCAGTGCTATCGCCCCGGGACACGGGAGGAGTATGTCAGATACGCAGTATTTT. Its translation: CSAIAPGHGRSMSDTQYF.

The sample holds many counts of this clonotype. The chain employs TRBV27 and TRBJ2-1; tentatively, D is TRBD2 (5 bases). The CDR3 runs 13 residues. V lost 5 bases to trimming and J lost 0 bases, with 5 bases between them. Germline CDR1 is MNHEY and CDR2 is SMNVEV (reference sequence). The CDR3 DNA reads TGTGCCAGCAGTGGACTCTCCTACAATGAGCAGTTCTTC. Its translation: CASSGLSYNEQFF.

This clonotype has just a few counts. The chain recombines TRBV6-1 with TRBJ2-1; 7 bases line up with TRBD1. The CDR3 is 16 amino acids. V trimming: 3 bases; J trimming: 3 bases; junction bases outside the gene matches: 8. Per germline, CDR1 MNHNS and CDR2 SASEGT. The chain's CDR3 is CASSDPPGQLYNEQFF. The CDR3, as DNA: TGTGCCAGCAGTGATCCACCGGGACAGCTCTACAATGAGCAGTTCTTC.

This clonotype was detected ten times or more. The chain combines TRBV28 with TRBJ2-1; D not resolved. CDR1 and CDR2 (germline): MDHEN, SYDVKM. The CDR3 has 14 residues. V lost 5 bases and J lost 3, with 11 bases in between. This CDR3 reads CASSNSMVYNEQFF. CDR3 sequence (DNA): TGTGCCAGCAGTAACTCTATGGTCTACAATGAGCAGTTCTTC.

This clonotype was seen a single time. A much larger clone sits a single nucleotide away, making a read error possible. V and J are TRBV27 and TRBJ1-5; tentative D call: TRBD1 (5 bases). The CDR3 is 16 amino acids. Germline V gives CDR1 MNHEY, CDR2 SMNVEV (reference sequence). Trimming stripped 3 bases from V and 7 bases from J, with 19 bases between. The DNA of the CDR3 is TGTGCCAGCAGTTTCTTGTCGGGCAGGGTTAGGCAGCCCCAGCATTTT. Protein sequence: CASSFLSGRVRQPQHF.